Shown below are 24 T cell receptor beta chains from a single sample sequenced in a study of cytomegalovirus exposure and HLA in healthy donors. Use of 60 Vbeta and 13 Jbeta primers characterized the PCR. Repertoires were generated with immunoSEQ multiplex PCR, while TCRdb's copy carries only in-frame clones and drops some. The sample holds about 160,000 clones, roughly 85% seen once. Specimen: PBMCs. All receptors derive from a man aged 18 to 29 in good health and CMV-seropositive.

This chain uses TRBV27 with TRBJ2-1, with 10 bases that match TRBD2. Germline CDR1 reads MNHEY; CDR2 reads SMNVEV (reference sequence). This CDR3 is 15 amino acids long. V gave up 4 bases and J gave up 4 bases; unmatched junction bases: 4. The CDR3 DNA follows: TGTGCCAGCAGTTCAGAGCGGGGGGGGTACAATGAGCAGTTCTTC. Its protein product is CASSSERGGYNEQFF.

J is TRBJ2-1 and V is TRBV11-3, with 12 bases lining up with TRBD1. Germline values: CDR1 SGHNT, CDR2 YENEEA. The CDR3 spans 16 residues. The ends lost 5 bases at V and 3 bases at J; junction bases unmatched: 5. CDR3 sequence: CASSGGQGALYNEQFF. In DNA form, the CDR3 reads TGTGCCAGCAGCGGGGGACAGGGGGCTCTCTACAATGAGCAGTTCTTC.

This chain links TRBV7-6 with TRBJ1-4; tentative D call: TRBD1 (6 bases). The CDR3 totals 16 residues. Per the germline V gene, CDR1 is SGHVS and CDR2 is FNYEAQ. The V and J ends lost 1 base and 7 bases respectively, with 16 bases between them. This CDR3 reads CASSLDEDSGSEKLFF. CDR3 nucleotides: TGTGCCAGCAGCTTAGACGAGGACAGCGGTAGTGAAAAACTGTTTTTT.

The chain uses TRBV7-9 and TRBJ2-7; a weak D match, TRBD2 (5 bases). V shed 6 bases and J shed 3 bases, with 18 bases lying between them. The CDR3 has 15 residues. Germline CDR1 reads SEHNR; CDR2 reads FQNEAQ (reference sequence). DNA for the CDR3: TGTGCCAGCAGTCGAGGCGGGTCAACCTTCTACGAGCAGTACTTC. Its translation is CASSRGGSTFYEQYF.

The rearrangement links TRBV15 to TRBJ1-3; D gene ambiguous. The CDR3 length is 14 residues. Looked up from germline, CDR1 is LNHNV and CDR2 is YYDKDF (reference sequence). Trimming stripped 5 bases from V and 0 bases from J, with 8 bases between. The CDR3 protein is CATSGPSSGNTIYF. The DNA for the CDR3 is TGTGCCACCAGCGGCCCCAGCTCTGGAAACACCATATATTTT.

The chain combines TRBV10-3 with TRBJ2-2; the D gene is possibly TRBD1 (6 bases). Germline lookup yields CDR1 ENHRY and CDR2 SYGVKD. Trimming removed 6 bases at V and 2 bases at J, with 13 bases between. This CDR3 is built from 15 residues. CDR3 sequence (DNA): TGTGCCATCAGCCAATTACAGGGAAACACCGGGGAGCTGTTTTTT. Amino acids: CAISQLQGNTGELFF.

The chain is built from TRBV5-5 and TRBJ1-1; tentative D call: TRBD1 (5 bases). This CDR3 contains 15 residues. Germline CDR1 and CDR2: SGHKS and YYEKEE (reference sequence). Trimming stripped 0 bases from V and 0 bases from J, with 9 bases between. CDR3 in amino acids: CASSLDAGLNTEAFF. The CDR3 DNA reads TGTGCCAGCAGCTTGGATGCGGGACTGAACACTGAAGCTTTCTTT.

The V call is TRBV7-2, the J call TRBJ1-2; 7 nucleotides agree with TRBD1. V was clipped by 1 base and J by 6 bases; unmatched bases: 5. This CDR3 region has 14 residues. From germline, CDR1 is SGHTA and CDR2 FQGNSA. The CDR3 loop reads CASSLGNQGDGYTF. The CDR3 DNA reads as TGTGCCAGCAGCTTAGGAAACCAGGGGGATGGCTACACCTTC. Drawing the rest from reference TRBV7-2 and TRBJ1-2, the complete variable domain is GAGVSQSPSNKVTEKGKDVELRCDPISGHTALYWYRQSLGQGLEFLIYFQGNSAPDKSGLPSDRFSAERTGGSVSTLTIQRTQQEDSAVYLCASSLGNQGDGYTFGSGTRLTVV.

The genes are TRBV7-3 and TRBJ2-5; perhaps TRBD1 as D (5 bases). Germline V gene sequence: CDR1 SGHTA, CDR2 FQGTGA. V was cut by 4 bases and J by 0 bases, with 9 bases left in between. The CDR3 runs to 14 residues. The CDR3 sequence: CASSSGPNQETQYF. The CDR3 region has the DNA TGTGCCAGCAGCTCAGGGCCTAACCAAGAGACCCAGTACTTC. Complete variable domain (other parts from reference TRBV7-3 and TRBJ2-5): GAGVSQTPSNKVTEKGKYVELRCDPISGHTALYWYRQSLGQGPEFLIYFQGTGAADDSGLPNDRFFAVRPEGSVSTLKIQRTERGDSAVYLCASSSGPNQETQYFGPGTRLLVL.

This chain connects TRBV7-2 to TRBJ2-1; possibly TRBD2 for D (6 bases). There are 13 residues in the CDR3. V shed 3 bases and J shed 6 bases, with 9 bases lying between them. Per germline, CDR1 SGHTA and CDR2 FQGNSA. The CDR3 reads CASSFGGSNEQFF. The CDR3 nucleotides read TGTGCCAGCAGCTTTGGGGGGAGCAATGAGCAGTTCTTC.

The genes are TRBV14 and TRBJ2-5; 11 bases line up with TRBD2. The germline CDR1 and CDR2 sequences are SGHDN and FVKESK. The CDR3 has 16 amino acids. V shed 3 bases and J 2 bases; nucleotides not matched to a gene: 5. The DNA of the CDR3 is TGTGCCAGCAGCCACCTAGCGGGGGGCGGACAAGAGACCCAGTACTTC. Its protein is CASSHLAGGGQETQYF.

As concerns this clone: The identical CDR3 is also encoded by other nucleotide sequences in the sample. CDR3 protein: CASSFGTEAFF. The CDR3 nucleotides are TGTGCCAGCAGCTTCGGCACTGAAGCTTTCTTT. V gene TRBV5-4 combines with J gene TRBJ1-1, with D hard to call. Trimming shortened V by 2 bases and J by 4 bases, and 3 bases separated the two germline ends. Germline CDR1 is SGHNT and CDR2 is YYREEE (reference sequence). The CDR3 totals 11 residues. The full variable domain, completed using reference TRBV5-4 and TRBJ1-1, is ETGVTQSPTHLIKTRGQQVTLRCSSQSGHNTVSWYQQALGQGPQFIFQYYREEENGRGNFPPRFSGLQFPNYSSELNVNALELDDSALYLCASSFGTEAFFGQGTRLTVV.

This sequence joins TRBV6-1 and TRBJ1-1; D may be TRBD1 (5 bases). The germline V and J ends were trimmed by 4 bases and 4 bases, with 10 bases remaining between them. CDR1 and CDR2 from the germline V gene are MNHNS and SASEGT. The CDR3 runs 13 residues. DNA of the CDR3: TGTGCCAGCAGTGTTCCAGGGTCCACTGAAGCTTTCTTT. Its translation is CASSVPGSTEAFF.

A single count supports this clone. This chain connects TRBV7-2 to TRBJ1-6, with D unclear. Germline assignment: CDR1 SGHTA and CDR2 FQGNSA. The CDR3 length is 13 residues. Trimming cost V 5 bases and J 11 bases, with 13 bases left between them. CDR3 DNA: TGTGCCAGCAGCCTCTCCTCACTTACACCCCTCCACTTT. The encoded protein is CASSLSSLTPLHF.

The genes are TRBV27 and TRBJ1-2; D gene uncertain. V shed 3 bases and J shed 7 bases, with 12 bases lying between them. Germline values: CDR1 MNHEY, CDR2 SMNVEV (reference sequence). The CDR3 contains 13 residues. Written as DNA, the CDR3 is TGTGCCAGCAGTTTGGCATCCTCCTTTGGCTACACCTTC. Its protein product is CASSLASSFGYTF.

The rearrangement links TRBV4-3 to TRBJ2-3, with TRBD2 identical over 11 bases. Germline V lookup: CDR1 LGHNA, CDR2 YSLEER. The trim removed 1 base at V and 5 bases at J, leaving 14 bases unmatched. CDR3 size: 19 residues. CDR3 sequence (DNA): TGCGCCAGCAGCCAAGCAGGTAGCGGGGGGGCCCTGGGGAAAGATACGCAGTATTTT. Translation: CASSQAGSGGALGKDTQYF.

This chain links TRBV4-3 with TRBJ1-1; D is possibly TRBD1 (5 bases). Trimming left V 0 bases short and J 0 bases short, with 14 bases between. CDR1 and CDR2 from the germline V gene are LGHNA and YSLEER. This CDR3 has 17 residues. The CDR3 DNA reads TGCGCCAGCAGCCAAGATCTGTACAGGTCTATGAACACTGAAGCTTTCTTT. This translates into CASSQDLYRSMNTEAFF.

This clone was observed a single time. This chain uses TRBV2 with TRBJ1-3, with D possibly matching TRBD1 (5 bases). Trimming left V 6 bases short and J 3 bases short, with 12 bases between. Germline V gene lookup returns CDR1 SNHLY and CDR2 FYNNEI. The CDR3 loop spans 14 amino acids. In DNA form, the CDR3 reads TGTGCCAGCAGGGACGACAGCTATGGAAACACCATATATTTT. Amino acids: CASRDDSYGNTIYF. The whole variable domain, remainder taken from reference TRBV2 and TRBJ1-3, is EPEVTQTPSHQVTQMGQEVILRCVPISNHLYFYWYRQILGQKVEFLVSFYNNEISEKSEIFDDQFSVERPDGSNFTLKIRSTKLEDSAMYFCASRDDSYGNTIYFGEGSWLTVV.

The chain combines TRBV14 with TRBJ2-7; D possibly corresponds to TRBD1 (5 bases). The CDR3 spans 16 residues. V lost 3 bases, J lost 0 bases, and 15 bases lay in between. In germline, CDR1 is SGHDN, CDR2 FVKESK. CDR3 coding DNA: TGTGCCAGCAGCCAGAAGACGGACAAAATCTCCTACGAGCAGTACTTC. This encodes CASSQKTDKISYEQYF.

This clone appeared a few times. The rearrangement joins TRBV5-1 to TRBJ2-2, with D possibly TRBD1 on 5 matching bases. V was cut by 7 bases and J by 1 base, with 14 bases left in between. This CDR3 spans 15 amino acids. The germline V gene encodes CDR1 SGHRS and CDR2 YFSETQ. DNA of the CDR3: TGCGCCAGCCGATTAGGGGTGATGAACACCGGGGAGCTGTTTTTT. Protein product: CASRLGVMNTGELFF. The full variable domain, rest sourced from reference TRBV5-1 and TRBJ2-2, is KAGVTQTPRYLIKTRGQQVTLSCSPISGHRSVSWYQQTPGQGLQFLFEYFSETQRNKGNFPGRFSGRQFSNSRSEMNVSTLELGDSALYLCASRLGVMNTGELFFGEGSRLTVL.

The rearrangement links TRBV21-1 to TRBJ1-5; the table names TRBD1, a call not compared with the DNA. TRBV21-1 is a pseudogene segment. There are 16 residues in the CDR3. CDR3 sequence: CASSKSGRGIVQPQHF. In nucleotides, the CDR3 is TGTGCCAGCAGCAAAAGCGGCAGGGGAATAGTTCAGCCCCAGCATTTT.

The chain links TRBV10-2 to TRBJ2-7; 8 positions agree with TRBD1. V was pared by 1 base and J by 5 bases, with 4 bases of the junction left unmatched. Germline V CDR1 and CDR2: WSHSY, SAAADI. The CDR3 covers 14 residues. CDR3: CASSEWTGSNEQYF. Here the CDR3 DNA reads TGCGCCAGCAGTGAGTGGACAGGGTCGAACGAGCAGTACTTC.

Concerning this clone itself: The same CDR3 also results from other DNA sequences found in this sample. The chain employs TRBV7-2 and TRBJ2-5; no clear D gene. V lost 2 bases, J lost 5 bases, and 6 bases lay in between. The germline V gene encodes CDR1 SGHTA and CDR2 FQGNSA. The CDR3 is made up of 12 amino acids. The chain's CDR3 is CASSLSGETQYF. The CDR3 nucleotides are TGTGCCAGCAGCTTATCCGGTGAGACCCAGTACTTC.

V and J are TRBV6-1 and TRBJ1-2, with 8 bases fitting TRBD1. This CDR3 contains 15 residues. Unmatched junction bases numbered 5, after V lost 5 bases and J lost 0 bases. CDR1 and CDR2 (germline): MNHNS, SASEGT. The CDR3 region is CASSLTGASNYGYTF. DNA of the CDR3: TGTGCCAGCAGTCTGACAGGGGCTTCTAACTATGGCTACACCTTC.